This T cell receptor (beta chain) was captured by sequencing in a study of identical twins. V dropped 5 bases and J dropped 8; count of bases not matched to a gene: 2. This CDR3 spans 13 amino acids. Germline values: CDR1 MNHNS, CDR2 SASEGT. This clonotype was observed a handful of times. Its specificity is unknown. A single record per CDR3 protein comes from TCRdb applying MiXCR to the 5' RACE reads. This sample has approximately 280,000 distinct CDR3 sequences, with roughly 8.6% found just once. Broader study findings: Models underestimated how often monozygotic twins shared out-of-frame TCR alpha. Abundant cord blood beta clonotypes carried fewer insertions; memory repertoires showed none. Where out-of-frame alpha sequences were twin-shared, they showed excess low generation probability.

These data were also filed under a second study, of yellow fever vaccine responses in identical twins.

The sequencing sample was made of memory (CD45RO+) T cells sorted from blood. The V call is TRBV6-1, the J call TRBJ1-4; 10 nucleotides line up with TRBD1. The TCR originated in a woman under 30 in good health. The CDR3 nucleotides are TGTGCCAGCAGTAGACAGGGGGCGGAAAAACTGTTTTTT. Residues: CASSRQGAEKLFF.